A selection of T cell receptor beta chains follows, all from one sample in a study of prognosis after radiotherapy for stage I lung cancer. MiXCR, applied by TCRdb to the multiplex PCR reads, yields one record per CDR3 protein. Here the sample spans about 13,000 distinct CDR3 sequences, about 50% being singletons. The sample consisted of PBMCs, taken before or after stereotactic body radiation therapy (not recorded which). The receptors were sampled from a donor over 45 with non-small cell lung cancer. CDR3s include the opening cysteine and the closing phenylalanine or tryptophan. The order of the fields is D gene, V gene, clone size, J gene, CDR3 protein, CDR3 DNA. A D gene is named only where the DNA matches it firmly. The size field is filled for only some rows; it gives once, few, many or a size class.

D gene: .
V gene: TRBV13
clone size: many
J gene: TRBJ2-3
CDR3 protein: CASSLNTDTQYF
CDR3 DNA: TGTGCCAGCAGCTTAAATACAGATACGCAGTATTTT

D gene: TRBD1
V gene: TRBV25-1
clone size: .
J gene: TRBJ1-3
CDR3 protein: CTSSETGTGNTIYF
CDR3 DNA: TGTACCAGCAGTGAAACAGGGACAGGAAACACAATATATTTT

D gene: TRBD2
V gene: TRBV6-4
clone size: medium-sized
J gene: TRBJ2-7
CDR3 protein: CASERDGGSGQYF
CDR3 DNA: TGTGCCAGCGAGAGGGACGGGGGGTCGGGACAGTACTTC

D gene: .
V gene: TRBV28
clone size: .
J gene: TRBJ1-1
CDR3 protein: CASSLRRGEAFF
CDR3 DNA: TGTGCCAGCAGTTTAAGAAGGGGTGAAGCTTTCTTT

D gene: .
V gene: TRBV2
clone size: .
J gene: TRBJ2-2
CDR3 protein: CASRVFAGELFF
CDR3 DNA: TGTGCCAGCCGCGTTTTTGCCGGGGAGCTGTTTTTT

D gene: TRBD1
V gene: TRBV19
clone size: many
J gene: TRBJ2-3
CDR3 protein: CASSIAGTATDTQYF
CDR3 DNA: TGTGCCAGTAGTATTGCCGGGACAGCCACAGATACGCAGTATTTT

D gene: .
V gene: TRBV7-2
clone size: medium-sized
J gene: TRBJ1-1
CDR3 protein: CASSLTGVNTEAFF
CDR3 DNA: TGTGCCAGCAGCTTAACAGGAGTTAACACTGAAGCTTTCTTT

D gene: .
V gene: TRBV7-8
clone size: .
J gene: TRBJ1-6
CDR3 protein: CASSKPMGDSPLHF
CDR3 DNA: TGTGCCAGCAGTAAACCGATGGGGGATTCACCCCTCCACTTT

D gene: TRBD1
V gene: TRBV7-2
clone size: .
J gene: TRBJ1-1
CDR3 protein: CASSLGDSTTAEAFF
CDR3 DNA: TGTGCCAGCAGCTTGGGGGACAGTACAACGGCTGAAGCTTTCTTT

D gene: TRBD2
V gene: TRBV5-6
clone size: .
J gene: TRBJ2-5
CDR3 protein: CDSSGTSGSGEQYF
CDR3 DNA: TGTGACAGCAGCGGGACTAGCGGGAGTGGAGAACAGTACTTC

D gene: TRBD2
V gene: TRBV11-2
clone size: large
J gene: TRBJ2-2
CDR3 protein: CASSNPRTSVNTGELFF
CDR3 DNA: TGTGCCAGCAGTAACCCGCGGACTAGCGTAAACACCGGGGAGCTGTTTTTT

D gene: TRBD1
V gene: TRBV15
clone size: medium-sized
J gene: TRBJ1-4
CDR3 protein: CATSRGQADNEKLFF
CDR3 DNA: TGTGCCACCAGCAGGGGACAGGCCGATAATGAAAAACTGTTTTTT

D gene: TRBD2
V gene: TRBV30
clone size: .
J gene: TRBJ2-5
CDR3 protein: CAWSLAGAQETQYF
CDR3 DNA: TGTGCCTGGAGTTTAGCGGGAGCCCAAGAGACCCAGTACTTC

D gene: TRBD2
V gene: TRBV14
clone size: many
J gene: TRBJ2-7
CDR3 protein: CASSPLPEREVVEQYF
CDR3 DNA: TGTGCCAGCAGCCCCCTCCCGGAGCGGGAGGTGGTCGAGCAGTACTTC

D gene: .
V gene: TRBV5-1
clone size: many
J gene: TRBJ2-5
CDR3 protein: CASSLAGSKEETQYF
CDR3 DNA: TGCGCCAGCAGCTTGGCCGGTTCGAAGGAAGAGACCCAGTACTTC

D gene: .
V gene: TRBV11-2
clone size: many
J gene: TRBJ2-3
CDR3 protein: CASSGGVVADTQYF
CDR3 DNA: TGTGCCAGCAGCGGAGGGGTCGTCGCAGATACGCAGTATTTT

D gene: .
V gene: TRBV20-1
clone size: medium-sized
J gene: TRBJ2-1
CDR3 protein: CSARDPTGEFSYNEQFF
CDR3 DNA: TGCAGTGCTAGAGATCCCACTGGCGAATTCTCCTACAATGAGCAGTTCTTC

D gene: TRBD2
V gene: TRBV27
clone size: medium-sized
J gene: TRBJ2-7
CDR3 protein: CASTLFPGGSYEQYF
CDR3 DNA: TGTGCCAGCACCTTATTCCCGGGGGGCTCCTACGAGCAGTACTTC

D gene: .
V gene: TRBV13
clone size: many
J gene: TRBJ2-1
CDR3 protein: CASSFYGSQYNEQFF
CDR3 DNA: TGTGCCAGCAGCTTCTACGGGAGTCAGTACAATGAGCAGTTCTTC

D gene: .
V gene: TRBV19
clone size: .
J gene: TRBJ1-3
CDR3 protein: CASSIKERLSSGKTIYF
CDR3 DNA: TGTGCCAGTAGTATTAAGGAGAGACTGAGCTCTGGAAAAACCATATATTTT

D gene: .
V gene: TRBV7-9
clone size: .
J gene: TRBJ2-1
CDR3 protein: CTSRGVTESDYNEQFF
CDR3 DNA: TGTACCAGCAGAGGCGTCACGGAGTCGGACTACAATGAGCAGTTCTTC

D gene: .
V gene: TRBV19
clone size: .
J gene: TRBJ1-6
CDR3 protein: CASSMVAASPYNSPLHF
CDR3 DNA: TGTGCCAGTAGTATGGTGGCAGCGAGCCCCTATAATTCACCCCTCCACTTT

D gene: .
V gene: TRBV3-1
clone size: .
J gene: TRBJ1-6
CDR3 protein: CASSPRSGGLTPLHF
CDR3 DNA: TGTGCCAGCAGCCCACGAAGCGGGGGTCTGACACCCCTCCACTTT

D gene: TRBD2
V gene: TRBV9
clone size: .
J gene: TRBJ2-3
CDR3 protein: CASSLDGTSSDTQYF
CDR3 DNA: TGTGCCAGCAGCCTAGATGGGACTAGCTCAGATACGCAGTATTTT

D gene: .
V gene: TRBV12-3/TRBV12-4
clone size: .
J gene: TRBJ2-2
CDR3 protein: CASSLTDRGTGELFF
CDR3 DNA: TGTGCCAGCAGTTTGACGGATAGGGGCACCGGGGAGCTGTTTTTT

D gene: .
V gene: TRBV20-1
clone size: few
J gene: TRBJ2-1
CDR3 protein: CSARLSLARPYNEQFF
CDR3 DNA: TGCAGTGCTAGGCTTTCCCTAGCGAGGCCCTACAATGAGCAGTTCTTC

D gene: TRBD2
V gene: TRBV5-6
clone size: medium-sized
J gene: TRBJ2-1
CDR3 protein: CASSLATSGLNEQFF
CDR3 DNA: TGTGCCAGCAGCTTGGCGACTAGCGGGTTAAATGAGCAGTTCTTC

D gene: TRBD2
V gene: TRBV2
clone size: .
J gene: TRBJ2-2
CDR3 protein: CASGSGRTNTGELFF
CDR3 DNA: TGTGCCAGCGGAAGCGGGAGGACCAACACCGGGGAGCTGTTTTTT

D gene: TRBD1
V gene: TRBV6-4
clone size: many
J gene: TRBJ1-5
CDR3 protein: CASRVGTVGNQPQHF
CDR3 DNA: TGTGCCAGCAGGGTAGGGACAGTTGGCAATCAGCCCCAGCATTTT

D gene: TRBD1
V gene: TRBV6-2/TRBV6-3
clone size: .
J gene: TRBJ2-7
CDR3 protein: CASSEPRQGWYEQYF
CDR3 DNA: TGTGCCAGCAGTGAACCCCGACAGGGTTGGTACGAGCAGTACTTC

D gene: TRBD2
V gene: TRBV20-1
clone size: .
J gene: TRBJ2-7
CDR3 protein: CSARGLAGRDEQYF
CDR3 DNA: TGCAGTGCTCGAGGACTAGCGGGCCGGGACGAGCAGTACTTC

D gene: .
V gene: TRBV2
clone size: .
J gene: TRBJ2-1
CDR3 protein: CATSSLDDLAYNEQFF
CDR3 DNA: TGTGCCACCAGCAGCTTAGATGACCTCGCCTACAATGAGCAGTTCTTC

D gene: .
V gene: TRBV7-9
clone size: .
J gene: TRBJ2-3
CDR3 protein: CASSLADTQYF
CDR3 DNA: TGTGCCAGCAGCTTAGCAGATACGCAGTATTTT

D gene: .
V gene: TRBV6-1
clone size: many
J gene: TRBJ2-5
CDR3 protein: CASRPGGGQETQYF
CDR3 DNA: TGTGCCAGCAGGCCAGGAGGGGGACAAGAGACCCAGTACTTC

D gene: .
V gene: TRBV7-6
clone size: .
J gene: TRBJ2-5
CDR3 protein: CASSLVASGFGETQYF
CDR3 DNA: TGTGCCAGCAGCTTAGTGGCCAGCGGTTTCGGTGAGACCCAGTACTTC

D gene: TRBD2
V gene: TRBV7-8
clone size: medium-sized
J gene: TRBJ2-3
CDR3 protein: CASSARLAGLTDTQYF
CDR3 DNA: TGTGCCAGCAGCGCGCGACTAGCGGGATTGACAGATACGCAGTATTTT

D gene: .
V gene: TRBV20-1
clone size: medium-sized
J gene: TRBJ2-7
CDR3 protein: CSGSSLTGSYEQYF
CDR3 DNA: TGCAGTGGGAGTTCCCTGACAGGATCCTACGAGCAGTACTTC

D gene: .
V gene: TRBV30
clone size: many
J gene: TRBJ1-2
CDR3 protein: CAWSDQGRNYGYTF
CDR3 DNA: TGTGCCTGGAGCGATCAGGGGAGGAACTATGGCTACACCTTC

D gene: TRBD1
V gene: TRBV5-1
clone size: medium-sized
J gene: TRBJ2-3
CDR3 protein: CASSRDRGTDTQYF
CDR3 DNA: TGCGCCAGTTCCCGGGACAGGGGAACAGATACGCAGTATTTT

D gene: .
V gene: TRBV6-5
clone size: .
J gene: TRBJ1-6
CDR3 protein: CASSYQVARSSYNSPLHF
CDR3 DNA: TGTGCCAGCAGTTACCAAGTCGCTCGGAGCTCCTATAATTCACCCCTCCACTTT